This T cell receptor (beta chain) was recovered during a study of T cell responses to AZD1222 COVID-19 vaccine. Study observations and caveats: The donors showed a predominance of white British ancestry and of females, with possible underestimation of clonal diversity.

CDR3 size: 14 residues. V gave up 7 bases and J gave up 3 bases, with 16 bases separating them. Germline lookup yields CDR1 MDHEN and CDR2 SYDVKM. Generated by immunoSEQ multiplex PCR, the TCRdb table keeps only in-frame clones and is missing some. This sample yields 130,000 or so clones, of which over 75% are seen a single time; around 3.1% belongs to the top ten. Of note for this clone: Its antigen is currently unknown.

Sample: peripheral blood, taken on day 0 of AZD1222 vaccination. The source of this sequence is an adult in good health. This chain connects TRBV28 to TRBJ2-7; D gene ambiguous. DNA for the CDR3: TGTGCCAGCACCACCCCCTTAGGTGGCTACGAGCAGTACTTC. Translating it yields CASTTPLGGYEQYF.